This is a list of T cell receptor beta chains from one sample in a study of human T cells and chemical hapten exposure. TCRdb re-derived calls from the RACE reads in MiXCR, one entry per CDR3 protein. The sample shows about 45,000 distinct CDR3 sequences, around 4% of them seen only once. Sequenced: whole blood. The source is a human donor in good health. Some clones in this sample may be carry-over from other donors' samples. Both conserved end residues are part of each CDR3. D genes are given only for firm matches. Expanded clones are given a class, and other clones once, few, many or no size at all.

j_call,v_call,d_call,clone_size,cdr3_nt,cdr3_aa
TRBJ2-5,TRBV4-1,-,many,TGCGCCAGCAGCCAAGGAAAAGAGACCCAGTACTTC,CASSQGKETQYF
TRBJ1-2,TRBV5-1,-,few,TGCGCCAGCAGCTTGGGCGCAGGTCTTGACTATGGCTACACCTTC,CASSLGAGLDYGYTF
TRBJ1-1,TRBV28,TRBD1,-,TGTGCCAGCAGTATACCCAGGGGGCGGGTGCCTGAAGCTTTCTTT,CASSIPRGRVPEAFF
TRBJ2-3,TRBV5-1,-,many,TGCGCCAGCAGCCAATCATATACGCAGTATTTT,CASSQSYTQYF
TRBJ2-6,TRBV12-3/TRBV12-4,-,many,TGTGCCAGCAGCTTGCTACAGGTGCCTGGGGCCAACGTCCTGACTTTC,CASSLLQVPGANVLTF
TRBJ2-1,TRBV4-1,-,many,TGCGCCAGCAGCCAGGTCCGGGCATCGGGACTCCACAATGAGCAGTTCTTC,CASSQVRASGLHNEQFF
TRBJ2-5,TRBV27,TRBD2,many,TGTGCCAGCCGTGGACTAGGAGAGACCCAGTACTTC,CASRGLGETQYF
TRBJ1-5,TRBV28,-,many,TGTGCCAGCAGCTTTCGCTCAGGCGCTCAGCCCCAGCATTTT,CASSFRSGAQPQHF
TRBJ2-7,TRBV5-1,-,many,TGCGCCAGCAGCTCGCTTTCACTGACAGGGAGGACCTACGAGCAGTACTTC,CASSSLSLTGRTYEQYF
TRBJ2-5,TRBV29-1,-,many,TGCAGCGTGAGACCTAGCGCGGGGGAGACCCAGTACTTC,CSVRPSAGETQYF
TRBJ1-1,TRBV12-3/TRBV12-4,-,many,TGTGCCAGCATATTCCCCTTAGGGGGCACTGAAGCTTTCTTT,CASIFPLGGTEAFF
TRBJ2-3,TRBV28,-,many,TGTGCCAGCAGTTCCAGCAACAGTAATACGCAGTATTTT,CASSSSNSNTQYF
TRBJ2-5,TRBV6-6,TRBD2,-,TGTGCCAGCAGTCCTCGACTAGCGGGAACGGGGACCCAGTACTTC,CASSPRLAGTGTQYF
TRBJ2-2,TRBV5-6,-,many,TGTGCCAGCGCACAGGGTCCCGGGGAGCTGTTTTTT,CASAQGPGELFF
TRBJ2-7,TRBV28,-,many,TGTGCCAGCGGAAGGGGGTATTACTACGAGCAGTACTTC,CASGRGYYYEQYF
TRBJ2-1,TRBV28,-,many,TGTGCCAGCAGTTACGGCGAGCAGTTCTTC,CASSYGEQFF
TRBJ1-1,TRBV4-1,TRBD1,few,TGCGCCAGCAGCCAAGAAGGTTGGTCAGGGGGGGCTGAAGCTTTCTTT,CASSQEGWSGGAEAFF
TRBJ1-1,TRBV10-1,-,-,TGCGCCAGCAGTGCATTTTATGAGGGGGAAGCTTTCTTT,CASSAFYEGEAFF
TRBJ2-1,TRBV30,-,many,TGTGCCTGGAGCGCCGCGGATGAGCAGTTCTTC,CAWSAADEQFF
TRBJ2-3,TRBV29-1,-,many,TGCAGCGTTGAAGATATCCAGGCGTCCACAGATACGCAGTATTTT,CSVEDIQASTDTQYF
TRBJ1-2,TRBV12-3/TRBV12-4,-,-,TGTGCCAGCACCGTGGACAGTTCTAACTATGGCTACACCTTC,CASTVDSSNYGYTF
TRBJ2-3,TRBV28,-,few,TGTGCCACCATTTCCGGGACTTTGTCCACAGATACGCAGTATTTT,CATISGTLSTDTQYF
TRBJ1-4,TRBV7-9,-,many,TGTGCCAGCAGCCCGACCCGACAGTCTTGGGAAAAACTGTTTTTT,CASSPTRQSWEKLFF
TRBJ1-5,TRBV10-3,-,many,TGTGCCATCAGTGTTGGGGGTTCGCGGCCCCAGCATTTT,CAISVGGSRPQHF
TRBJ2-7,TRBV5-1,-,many,TGCGCCAGCAGCCACACAGGACTCTCCTACGAGCAGTACTTC,CASSHTGLSYEQYF
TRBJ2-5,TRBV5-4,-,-,TGTGCCAGCAGCTTCCCCCAGAAGGGGAGGGAGACCCAGTACTTC,CASSFPQKGRETQYF
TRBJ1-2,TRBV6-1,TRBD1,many,TGTGCCAGCAGCATCGGGGGACAGGCAGGCTATGGCTACACCTTC,CASSIGGQAGYGYTF
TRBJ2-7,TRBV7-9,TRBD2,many,TGTGCCAGCAGCAGGGGACTAGCGGGACCCTACGAGCAGTACTTC,CASSRGLAGPYEQYF
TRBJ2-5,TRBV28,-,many,TGTGCCAGCAGTGCCCATTCGACAGGCGAAGAGACCCAGTACTTC,CASSAHSTGEETQYF
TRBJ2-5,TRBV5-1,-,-,TGCGCCAGCAGCCCGCAGGCGGGGTCATATGAGACCCAGTACTTC,CASSPQAGSYETQYF
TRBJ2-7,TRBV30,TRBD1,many,TGTGCCTGGAGTGCCGACAGGGGGGACGAGCAGTACTTC,CAWSADRGDEQYF
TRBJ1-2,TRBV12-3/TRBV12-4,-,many,TGTGCCAGCAGTCCTGGACGGCGACTTAACTATGGCTACACCTTC,CASSPGRRLNYGYTF
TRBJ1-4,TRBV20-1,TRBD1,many,TGCAGTGCTCCCGGACAGGGGGACGAAAAACTGTTTTTT,CSAPGQGDEKLFF
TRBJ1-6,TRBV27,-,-,TGTGCCACCTCACTACTCGGGAACTCCTATAATTCACCCCTCCACTTT,CATSLLGNSYNSPLHF
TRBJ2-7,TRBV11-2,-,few,TGTGCCAGCAGCTTGGGAGCGGACGACTACGAGCAGTACTTC,CASSLGADDYEQYF
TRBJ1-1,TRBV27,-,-,TGTGCCAGCAGTTTATCTCTCCGAGCGAACACTGAAGCTTTCTTT,CASSLSLRANTEAFF
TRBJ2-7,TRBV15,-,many,TGTGCCACCAGCAGAGGACGGGATAGGTACGAGCAGTACTTC,CATSRGRDRYEQYF
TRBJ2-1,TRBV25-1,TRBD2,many,TGTGCCAGCAGTGAGCCGGGACTAGCGGGACCGTACAATGAGCAGTTCTTC,CASSEPGLAGPYNEQFF
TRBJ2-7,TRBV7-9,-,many,TGTGCCAGCAGCTCTCAGGGGTCCTACGAGCAGTACTTC,CASSSQGSYEQYF
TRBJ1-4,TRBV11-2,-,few,TGTGCCAGCAGCTCGTACCTCATGAGCGAAAAACTGTTTTTT,CASSSYLMSEKLFF
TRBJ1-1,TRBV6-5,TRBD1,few,TGTACCAGCAGTTATTCCCTCGGACAGGGGGCTTGGGACACTGAAGCTTTCTTT,CTSSYSLGQGAWDTEAFF
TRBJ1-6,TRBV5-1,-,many,TGCGCCAGCAGCTTGGACAGTTATAATTCACCCCTCCACTTT,CASSLDSYNSPLHF
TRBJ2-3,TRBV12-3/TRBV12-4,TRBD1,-,TGTGCCAGCAGCCTAGACAGGGGAGGAGATACGCAGTATTTT,CASSLDRGGDTQYF
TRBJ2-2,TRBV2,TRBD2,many,TGTGCCAGCAGTGAAGTAATGTTAGCGGGAGTTTCGGACACCGGGGAGCTGTTTTTT,CASSEVMLAGVSDTGELFF